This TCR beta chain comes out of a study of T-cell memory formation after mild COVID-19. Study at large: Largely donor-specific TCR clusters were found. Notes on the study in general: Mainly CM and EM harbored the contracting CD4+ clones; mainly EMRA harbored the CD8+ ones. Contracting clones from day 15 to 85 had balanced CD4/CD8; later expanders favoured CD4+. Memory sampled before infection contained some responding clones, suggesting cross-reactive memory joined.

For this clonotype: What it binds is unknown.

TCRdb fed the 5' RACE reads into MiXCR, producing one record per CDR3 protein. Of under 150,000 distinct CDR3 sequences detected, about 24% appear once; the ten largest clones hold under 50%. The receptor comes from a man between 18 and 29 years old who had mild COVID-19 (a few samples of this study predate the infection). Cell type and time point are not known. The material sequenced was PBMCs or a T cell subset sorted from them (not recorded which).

CDR3 bases: TGTGCCATCAGTGAGCGAGAGACCCAGTACTTC. Protein sequence: CAISERETQYF. The chain recombines TRBV10-3 with TRBJ2-3; D unclear. The end of the DNA aligns better with TRBJ2-5, so the J call may be wrong. This CDR3 has 11 residues. In germline, CDR1 is ENHRY, CDR2 SYGVKD.